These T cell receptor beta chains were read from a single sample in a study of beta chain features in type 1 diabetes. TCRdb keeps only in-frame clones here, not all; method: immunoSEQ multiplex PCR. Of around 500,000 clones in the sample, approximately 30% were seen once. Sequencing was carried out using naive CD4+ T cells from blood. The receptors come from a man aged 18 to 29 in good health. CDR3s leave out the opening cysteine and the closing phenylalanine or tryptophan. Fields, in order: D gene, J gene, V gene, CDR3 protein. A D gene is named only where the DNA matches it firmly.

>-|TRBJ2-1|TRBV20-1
SARGLNEQF
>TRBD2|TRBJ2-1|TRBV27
ASNGLSGSEDEQF
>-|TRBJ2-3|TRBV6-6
ASSYYDTQY
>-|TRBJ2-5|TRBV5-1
ASSLATLSGGETQY
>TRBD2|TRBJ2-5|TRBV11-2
ASSLGLTGGQETQY
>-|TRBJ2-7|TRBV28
ASSTAASKQY
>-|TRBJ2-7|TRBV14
ASSQVQGLRVQEQY
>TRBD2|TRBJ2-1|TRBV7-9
ASSTGTSYYNEQF
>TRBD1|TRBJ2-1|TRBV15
ATSREGQVKRVGQF
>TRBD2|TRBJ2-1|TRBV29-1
SGARGGYNEQF
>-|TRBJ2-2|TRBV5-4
ASSPDLNTGELF
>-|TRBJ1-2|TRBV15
ATSPPANYGYT
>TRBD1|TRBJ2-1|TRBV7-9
AGRDWDRADNEQF
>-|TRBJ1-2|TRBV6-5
ASAGERNGYT
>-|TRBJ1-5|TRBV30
AWSKVNSNQPQH
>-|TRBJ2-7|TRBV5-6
ASSPGRTGGEQY
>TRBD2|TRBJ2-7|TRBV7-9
ASSLEGSGTHEQY
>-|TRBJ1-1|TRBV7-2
ASSFQDTEAF